Presented here are 25 T cell receptor beta chains from one specimen sequenced in a study of T-cell reconstitution after alpha-beta-depleted transplantation in children. The TCRbeta library was prepared with unique molecular identifiers. MiXCR was run by TCRdb on the PCR reads, yielding one entry per CDR3 protein. The sample holds hundreds of thousands of distinct CDR3 sequences, about 24% seen once. This sample comprised PBMCs, mostly from graft donor cells, obtained 360 days after TCRalphabeta/CD19-depleted stem cell transplant. The receptors were gathered from a female patient between 2 and 15 years old who had a stem cell transplant for congenital amegakaryocytic thrombocytopenia, so the T cells may come from the graft donor.

The rearrangement joins TRBV5-1 to TRBJ2-3; 7 bases match TRBD1. This CDR3 is built from 15 residues. V lost 1 base and J lost 5; bases outside the gene matches: 7. In germline, CDR1 is SGHRS, CDR2 YFSETQ. The CDR3 reads CASSLRQGNLDTQYF. The CDR3 DNA reads TGCGCCAGCAGCTTGAGACAGGGTAATTTAGATACGCAGTATTTT.

The J gene is TRBJ2-1, the V gene TRBV20-1, with D perhaps matching TRBD1 (5 bases). With 3 bases removed from V and 4 bases from J, the gap between germline ends came to 13 bases. The CDR3 length is 14 residues. Germline CDR1 reads DFQATT; CDR2 reads SNEGSKA (reference sequence). CDR3 region: CSASSGQTYNEQFF. The CDR3 DNA reads TGCAGTGCTAGTTCCGGACAAACATACAATGAGCAGTTCTTC.

The V gene is TRBV18, the J gene TRBJ2-6; weak D call: TRBD1 (6 bases). The CDR3 runs 17 residues. Trimming left V 5 bases short and J 2 bases short, with 16 bases between. Germline V gene sequence: CDR1 KGHSH, CDR2 LQKENI. Written as DNA, the CDR3 is TGTGCCAGCTCAACAAACAGGGTAGGGGCTGGGGCCAACGTCCTGACTTTC. Protein product: CASSTNRVGAGANVLTF.

A few counts support this clonotype. This CDR3 reads CASSSRLAGTDTQYF. The CDR3 region has the DNA TGTGCCAGCAGTTCTCGGCTAGCGGGCACAGATACGCAGTATTTT. The chain couples TRBV6-5 to TRBJ2-3, with 7 nucleotides matching TRBD2. V gave up 4 bases and J gave up 1 base; unmatched junction bases: 5. The CDR3 has 15 residues. Per the germline V gene, CDR1 is MNHEY and CDR2 is SVGAGI.

The CDR3 coding sequence is TGCAGTGCTCGCTCCGGACAGTACAATCAGCCCCAGCATTTT. As protein: CSARSGQYNQPQHF. The chain has TRBV20-1 and TRBJ1-5; D might be TRBD1 (6 bases). Germline CDR1 and CDR2: DFQATT and SNEGSKA (reference sequence). With 5 bases removed from V and 3 bases from J, the gap between germline ends came to 14 bases. This CDR3 comprises 14 residues.

The chain is built from TRBV20-1 and TRBJ2-2; the D gene is possibly TRBD2 (6 bases). The germline V gene encodes CDR1 DFQATT and CDR2 SNEGSKA (reference sequence). This CDR3 is built from 15 residues. Trimming took 6 bases from V and 0 from J, leaving 14 bases between them. This CDR3 reads CSASSGFANTGELFF. CDR3 coding DNA: TGCAGTGCCTCCAGCGGGTTCGCGAACACCGGGGAGCTGTTTTTT.

This chain uses TRBV3-1 with TRBJ2-1; the D gene is possibly TRBD1 (6 bases). The CDR3 is 16 residues long. Trimming pared 5 bases from V and 3 bases from J, leaving 17 bases between. Germline values: CDR1 LGHDT, CDR2 YNNKEL (reference sequence). CDR3 protein: CASSSTGWAHYNEQFF. CDR3 sequence (DNA): TGTGCCAGCAGCTCCACAGGGTGGGCCCACTACAATGAGCAGTTCTTC.

The J gene is TRBJ2-1, the V gene TRBV28; TRBD1 might be the D (6 bases). Germline V CDR1 and CDR2: MDHEN, SYDVKM. The length of the CDR3 is 16 residues. Trimming shortened V by 2 bases and J by 5 bases, and 16 bases separated the two germline ends. This chain's CDR3 is CASSLLDGTQHNEQFF. The CDR3 DNA sequence: TGTGCCAGCAGTTTACTCGATGGGACACAGCACAATGAGCAGTTCTTC.

This clonotype was observed many times. This chain joins TRBV5-1 and TRBJ2-1; 10 bases map to TRBD2. This CDR3 is built from 15 residues. Germline V gene data show CDR1 as SGHRS and CDR2 as YFSETQ. Losses at the gene ends were 2 bases for V and 4 bases for J; bases not matched to a gene: 3. The CDR3 loop is CASSLASGGYNEQFF. Written as DNA, the CDR3 is TGCGCCAGCAGCTTAGCTAGCGGGGGTTACAATGAGCAGTTCTTC.

The chain recombines TRBV12-3 or TRBV12-4 with TRBJ2-1; TRBD2 aligns across 10 bases. Trimming took 5 bases from V and 8 from J; bases not matched to a gene: 6. CDR3 length equals 14 residues. Written as DNA, the CDR3 is TGTGCCAGCAGTAGCGGGGGGGCCCTGCATGAGCAGTTCTTC. Translated: CASSSGGALHEQFF.

At least ten counts were recorded for this clonotype. This chain joins TRBV3-1 and TRBJ2-5; 10 bases agree with TRBD1. CDR1 LGHDT and CDR2 YNNKEL come from the germline V gene (reference sequence). V was pared by 5 bases and J by 5 bases, with 5 bases of the junction left unmatched. This CDR3 is built from 14 residues. The CDR3 nucleotides are TGTGCCAGCAGCGCCGGACAGGGGGTGGAGACCCAGTACTTC. It is translated as CASSAGQGVETQYF.

The J gene is TRBJ2-7, the V gene TRBV12-3 or TRBV12-4; TRBD1 might be the D (6 bases). Trimming left V 6 bases short and J 4 bases short, with 16 bases between. This CDR3 region has 14 residues. CDR3 nucleotides: TGTGCCAGCAGCTTCGGACAGCCTTTTTACGAGCAGTACTTC. It specifies CASSFGQPFYEQYF.

In this sample, this clonotype turned up a few times. The chain employs TRBV4-1 and TRBJ1-5; weak D call: TRBD1 (5 bases). V was clipped by 5 bases and J by 3 bases, with 11 bases between them. This CDR3 has 14 amino acids. Germline CDR1 MGHRA, CDR2 YSYEKL. In DNA, the CDR3 is TGCGCCAGCAGCAACGGACACTCCAATCAGCCCCAGCATTTT. As protein: CASSNGHSNQPQHF.

In its sample, this clonotype was seen a few times. V and J are TRBV29-1 and TRBJ1-1; tentatively, D is TRBD1 (5 bases). The CDR3 covers 11 residues. The germline V and J ends were trimmed by 3 bases and 9 bases, with 11 bases remaining between them. Germline V gene lookup returns CDR1 SQVTM and CDR2 ANQGSEA. The CDR3 sequence is CSVETDIQAFF. The CDR3 nucleotides read TGCAGCGTTGAGACAGACATACAAGCTTTCTTT.

In its sample, this clonotype was seen a few times. The genes are TRBV7-8 and TRBJ2-3; D remains ambiguous. Germline V gives CDR1 SGHVS, CDR2 FQNEAQ. The CDR3 contains 14 residues. V was pared by 7 bases and J by 0 bases, with 11 bases between. In DNA, the CDR3 is TGTGCCAGCACCCAGTTTTCTAGCACAGATACGCAGTATTTT. It translates to CASTQFSSTDTQYF.

This clonotype was detected only a few times. The V call is TRBV4-2, the J call TRBJ2-3, with 16 bases matching TRBD2. The V gene's germline CDR1 is LGHNA and CDR2 YNFKEQ. The CDR3 consists of 18 residues. V was pared by 1 base and J by 4 bases, with 5 bases of the junction left unmatched. In DNA form, the CDR3 reads TGTGCCAGCAGCCAAGCGGGACTAGCGGGGGGGCAAGCAGATACGCAGTATTTT. It encodes CASSQAGLAGGQADTQYF.

The chain uses TRBV20-1 and TRBJ1-1; D gene ambiguous. The CDR3 has 12 residues. Germline CDR1 reads DFQATT; CDR2 reads SNEGSKA (reference sequence). The V end lost 1 base, the J end lost 8 bases, and 11 bases lay between the germline ends. In DNA, the CDR3 is TGCAGTGCTAGAGGACCCCGGACGGAAGCTTTCTTT. Translation gives CSARGPRTEAFF.

The chain combines TRBV7-9 with TRBJ2-5; D is uncertain. Germline CDR1 is SEHNR and CDR2 is FQNEAQ (reference sequence). Trimming shortened V by 7 bases and J by 5 bases, and 14 bases separated the two germline ends. The CDR3 loop spans 13 amino acids. CDR3 residues: CASIIGVSETQYF. Written as DNA, the CDR3 is TGTGCCAGCATAATTGGGGTTTCGGAGACCCAGTACTTC.

This clonotype was seen once. Being one base from a much bigger clone, this may be a read error. This sequence joins TRBV12-3 or TRBV12-4 and TRBJ2-5; the match to TRBD2 covers 12 bases. The CDR3 spans 14 residues. CDR3 in amino acids: CASSPSGRGESQYF. CDR3 nucleotide sequence: TGTGCCAGCAGTCCTAGCGGGAGGGGGGAGAGCCAGTACTTC.

The CDR3 reads CASSLGASQIGNEQFF. The CDR3 DNA sequence: TGTGCCAGCAGCTTAGGGGCCAGCCAGATAGGCAATGAGCAGTTCTTC. The V call is TRBV11-2, the J call TRBJ2-1; D remains unclear. Germline assignment: CDR1 SGHAT and CDR2 FQNNGV. The CDR3 runs 16 residues. Between the trimmed V and J ends, which lost 1 base and 6 bases, there was a span of 16 bases.

This chain links TRBV10-3 with TRBJ1-1, with D possibly TRBD1 on 5 matching bases. Trimming shortened V by 10 bases and J by 1 base, and 7 bases separated the two germline ends. Germline V gene data show CDR1 as ENHRY and CDR2 as SYGVKD. The CDR3 contains 11 residues. CDR3 region: CATQGNTEAFF. The CDR3 bases are TGTGCCACCCAGGGGAACACTGAAGCTTTCTTT.

This clonotype was counted only a few times. The genes are TRBV7-2 and TRBJ2-7, with 11 bases fitting TRBD1. CDR1 SGHTA and CDR2 FQGNSA come from the germline V gene. The length of the CDR3 is 18 residues. Trimming cost V 0 bases and J 2 bases; bases outside gene matches: 9. CDR3 amino acids: CASSLALRTGGPPYEQYF. The CDR3 DNA follows: TGTGCCAGCAGCTTAGCGCTTAGGACAGGGGGCCCCCCCTACGAGCAGTACTTC.

The chain links TRBV30 to TRBJ2-3; 7 nucleotides align to TRBD1. Unmatched junction bases numbered 10, after V lost 3 bases and J lost 4 bases. This CDR3 comprises 15 residues. Germline V gene data show CDR1 as GTSNPN and CDR2 as SVGIG (reference sequence). CDR3 loop: CAWSEILGTADTQYF. DNA for the CDR3: TGTGCCTGGAGCGAGATATTAGGGACAGCAGATACGCAGTATTTT.

This clonotype was seen more than once but under ten times. The CDR3 nucleotides are TGTGCCAGCAGGTCCGGGACAGGCGACCCCGGGGAGCAGTTCTTC. It translates to CASRSGTGDPGEQFF. The genes are TRBV12-3 or TRBV12-4 and TRBJ2-1; TRBD1 aligns across 8 bases. J gave up 10 bases and V 6 bases, and 14 bases lay outside the gene matches. The CDR3 length is 15 residues.

This clonotype was seen many times. The J gene is TRBJ2-7, the V gene TRBV29-1, with D perhaps TRBD2 (6 bases). The ends were cut back, 6 bases at V and 2 bases at J, with 17 bases in the middle. The CDR3 spans 14 residues. Germline lookup yields CDR1 SQVTM and CDR2 ANQGSEA. The CDR3 loop is CSVSQTGGTYEQYF. The DNA of the CDR3 is TGCAGCGTCTCCCAGACCGGGGGTACCTACGAGCAGTACTTC.